This T cell receptor (beta chain) was found in a study of technical replicates of blood from a few donors. Germline CDR1 and CDR2: SEHNR and FQNEAQ (reference sequence). The CDR3 is 15 residues long. Trimming cost V 4 bases and J 0 bases, with 13 bases left between them. Sequencing was performed with immunoSEQ multiplex PCR; in TCRdb, only in-frame clones are kept and a portion is missing. The profile shows more than 45,000 clones, 91% of them singletons. J is TRBJ2-7 and V is TRBV7-9; D perhaps matches TRBD1 (5 bases). Material for sequencing was PBMCs. This TCR came from a human donor in good health. Some clones in this sample may be carry-over from other donors' samples. The CDR3 sequence is CASSSIGASSYEQYF. The CDR3 nucleotides read TGTGCCAGCAGCTCCATTGGGGCTAGCTCCTACGAGCAGTACTTC.